The present T cell receptor beta chain was sequenced within a study of STAT5B mutations in CD4+ large granular lymphocyte leukemia. This was a survey-level run. As processed by the authors: The detection floor for productive clonotype frequency was 2.59 x 10-5. TCRdb's table, derived via immunoSEQ multiplex PCR, lists solely in-frame clones and lacks some. Clone size and V and J calls were adopted from that table, with D and trimming inferred from the DNA. Of tens of thousands of clones in the sample, roughly four fifths were seen once. Germline-derived CDR1 and CDR2 are LGHNA and YNFKEQ. The CDR3 has 18 residues. The J segment lost 0 bases and the V segment lost 0 bases, leaving 10 bases of the junction unmatched. This clone was recorded once. No antigen is known for it. Study results and limitations: No patients shared main leukemic clonotypes, though about 25% appeared at low frequency elsewhere. Top patient clones used TRBV06 genes more often: 8/27 versus 2/35 in controls.

The V gene is TRBV4-2, the J gene TRBJ2-7; 8 nucleotides align to TRBD1. This clonotype was sampled from a human donor in good health. Source material: CD4+ T cells from blood buffy coats. CDR3 coding DNA: TGTGCCAGCAGCCAAGAAACCTTCCGACAGGGGAGCTCCTACGAGCAGTACTTC. Its protein product is CASSQETFRQGSSYEQYF.